Described below is a single TCR beta chain sequence and its context. Its specificity is unknown. Primers for the PCR totalled 60 Vbeta and 13 Jbeta. The protocol was immunoSEQ multiplex PCR, while the TCRdb copy is restricted to in-frame clones and leaves out a portion. The table shows roughly 150,000 clones, with 70% to 80% occurring only once. The sample comes from a study of cytomegalovirus exposure and HLA in healthy donors. Study-level background: Earlier sequencing of around 190 million T cells yielded under 120 million unique TCR beta sequences. Genotyping showed less than 85% of approximately 430 donors falling in the Caucasian-associated ancestry cluster. Points from the study as a whole: Presence/absence analyses treated sequencing depth as roughly uniform across donors.

V gave up 1 base and J gave up 4 bases; unmatched junction bases: 6. The CDR3 sequence is 15 residues long. Germline V gene lookup returns CDR1 SGHVS and CDR2 FQNEAQ. The sequenced sample was PBMCs. The receptor was isolated from a woman aged 40-49 years in good health and CMV-seronegative. The chain recombines TRBV7-8 with TRBJ1-1, with 7 bases that match TRBD1. The CDR3 spells CASSLVRTGGTEAFF. CDR3 nucleotides: TGTGCCAGCAGCTTAGTCCGGACAGGAGGCACTGAAGCTTTCTTT.